The 12 T cell receptor beta chains given below trace back to one sample, sequenced in a study of breast tumors, draining lymph nodes, adjacent tissues. TCRdb reprocessed the multiplex PCR reads via MiXCR and lists one record per CDR3 protein. The sample includes about 200,000 distinct CDR3 sequences, 31% seen only once; the top ten take 4.3%. Samples came from axillary lymph nodes draining the breast cancer. The sample was axillary lymph node tissue. The receptors derive from a female donor with breast cancer. Some clones in this sample may be carry-over from other donors' samples.

For this clonotype: At one end, the junction sequence differs from germline, possibly due to a read error. The V gene is TRBV5-1, the J gene TRBJ1-1, with D maybe TRBD1 (6 bases). The CDR3 totals 13 residues. CDR1 and CDR2 from the germline V gene are SGHRS and YFSETQ. The CDR3 is CASSPQTGAEASF. DNA for the CDR3: TGCGCCAGCAGCCCACAGACAGGAGCTGAAGCTTCCTTT.

A note on this clonotype: This may arise from a read error, as a much more abundant clone is one base away. A read error is likely, as this CDR3 ends without the conserved phenylalanine or tryptophan. The chain uses TRBV30 and TRBJ2-1; the match to TRBD1 covers 10 bases. J gave up 6 bases and V 1 base, and 3 bases lay outside the gene matches. The CDR3 sequence is 14 residues long. In germline, CDR1 is GTSNPN, CDR2 SVGIG (reference sequence). The CDR3 DNA reads as TGTGCCTGGAGTGGGGACAGGGGCGCCAATGAGCAGTTCTCC. Its translation is CAWSGDRGANEQFS.

A single count supports this clonotype. A much bigger clone sits one base away, suggesting this may be a read error. The missing conserved phenylalanine or tryptophan at the end of this CDR3 makes a read error likely. The gene calls are TRBV5-1 and TRBJ1-1; no reliable D call. Trimming removed 1 base from V and 1 base from J, with 11 bases in between. The CDR3 is made up of 15 amino acids. In germline, CDR1 is SGHRS, CDR2 YFSETQ. CDR3 protein: CASSLNPRQNTEAFL. The CDR3 nucleotides are TGCGCCAGCAGCTTGAATCCCAGGCAGAACACTGAAGCTTTCTTG.

V usage is TRBV2 and J usage is TRBJ2-1, with 7 bases lining up with TRBD1. CDR3 length: 14 amino acids. CDR1 is SNHLY, CDR2 FYNNEI, per germline. J lost 3 bases, V lost 7 bases, and 6 bases had no gene match. The CDR3 DNA reads TGTGCCAGCAAAAAAAGACAGGGCTACAATGAGCAGTTCTTC. Its translation is CASKKRQGYNEQFF.

The sample holds many counts of this clonotype. This chain connects TRBV20-1 to TRBJ2-1, with 9 bases that match TRBD1. The J segment lost 7 bases and the V segment lost 6 bases, leaving 10 bases of the junction unmatched. The V gene's germline CDR1 is DFQATT and CDR2 SNEGSKA (reference sequence). CDR3 length: 14 amino acids. CDR3 sequence (DNA): TGCAGTGCGCTTCCCGGGACAGGGACAAATGAGCAGTTCTTC. Translation: CSALPGTGTNEQFF.

This clonotype was observed many times. V usage is TRBV5-4 and J usage is TRBJ2-7; D possibly matches TRBD1 or TRBD2 (5 bases each). CDR1 SGHNT and CDR2 YYREEE come from the germline V gene (reference sequence). The CDR3 runs to 15 residues. The germline V and J ends were trimmed by 3 bases and 3 bases, with 16 bases remaining between them. In DNA form, the CDR3 reads TGTGCCAGCAGCTCCCACCGGGACGGGCTCTACGAGCAGTACTTC. It encodes CASSSHRDGLYEQYF.

In its sample, this clonotype was seen many times. The chain carries TRBV12-3 or TRBV12-4 and TRBJ1-5, with unresolved D. The CDR3 totals 12 residues. The ends were cut back, 8 bases at V and 0 bases at J, with 5 bases in the middle. The CDR3 here is CASQYSNQPQHF. Here the CDR3 DNA reads TGTGCCAGCCAATATAGCAATCAGCCCCAGCATTTT.

This clonotype was seen at least ten times. This chain links TRBV27 with TRBJ1-6; D remains unclear. Germline values: CDR1 MNHEY, CDR2 SMNVEV (reference sequence). Trimming shortened V by 2 bases and J by 8 bases, and 19 bases separated the two germline ends. The CDR3 is 17 residues long. The CDR3: CASSLTLPAFPDSPLHF. CDR3 nucleotides: TGTGCCAGCAGTTTAACGCTTCCTGCCTTCCCCGATTCACCCCTCCACTTT.

The chain combines TRBV2 with TRBJ1-6; 9 bases are shared with TRBD1. The CDR3 sequence is 16 residues long. V lost 4 bases and J lost 7; bases outside the gene matches: 8. CDR1 is SNHLY and CDR2 is FYNNEI in the germline V gene. CDR3 nucleotide sequence: TGTGCCAGCAGTGCCAAACAGGGGGCAGGGAATTCACCCCTCCACTTT. Protein: CASSAKQGAGNSPLHF.

About this clonotype itself: Possible read error: a much larger clone is one base away. This chain joins TRBV3-1 and TRBJ2-6; maybe TRBD2 (6 bases). The CDR3 runs 14 residues. Germline V gives CDR1 LGHDT, CDR2 YNNKEL (reference sequence). The CDR3 reads CASSGGTGANVPTF. CDR3 DNA sequence: TGTGCCAGCAGCGGGGGGACTGGGGCCAACGTCCCGACTTTC.

This clonotype showed up many times. The chain uses TRBV2 and TRBJ2-7, with 8 positions matching TRBD2. The V segment lost 5 bases and the J segment 5 bases; nucleotides outside the gene matches: 8. CDR1 SNHLY and CDR2 FYNNEI come from the germline V gene. This CDR3 has 14 residues. This CDR3 is CASSTSLTSDEQYF. CDR3 DNA sequence: TGTGCCAGCAGTACGAGCTTGACTAGCGACGAGCAGTACTTC.

This clonotype was seen at least ten times. The chain uses TRBV7-3 and TRBJ2-1; TRBD2 matches at 10 bases. The CDR3 spans 15 residues. Germline V CDR1 and CDR2: SGHTA, FQGTGA. The V and J ends lost 4 bases and 4 bases, in that order; junction bases with no gene match: 4. Here the CDR3 reads CASSSGTSEYNEQFF. The CDR3, as DNA: TGTGCCAGCAGCTCCGGGACTAGCGAATACAATGAGCAGTTCTTC. The full variable domain, with the rest looked up from reference TRBV7-3 and TRBJ2-1, is GAGVSQTPSNKVTEKGKYVELRCDPISGHTALYWYRQSLGQGPEFLIYFQGTGAADDSGLPNDRFFAVRPEGSVSTLKIQRTERGDSAVYLCASSSGTSEYNEQFFGPGTRLTVL.